This T cell receptor (beta chain) originates from a study of blood T cell repertoires in COVID-19. Looking at the study overall: The samples span acute and convalescent COVID-19 from the United States, Italy and Spain.

Sequencing was performed with immunoSEQ multiplex PCR; in TCRdb, only in-frame clones are kept and a portion is missing. The sample includes 65,000 or so clones, about 92% of them seen just once. The CDR3 covers 15 residues. The germline gives CDR1 KGHDR, CDR2 SFDVKD. V was clipped by 4 bases and J by 0 bases, with 9 bases between them. Material for sequencing was peripheral blood. V gene TRBV24-1 combines with J gene TRBJ2-4; D gene unclear. This TCR came from a man aged 55-75 years with acute or convalescent COVID-19. The CDR3 spells CATSDSDGAKNIQYF. CDR3 in DNA: TGTGCCACCAGTGACAGCGACGGAGCCAAAAACATTCAGTACTTC.